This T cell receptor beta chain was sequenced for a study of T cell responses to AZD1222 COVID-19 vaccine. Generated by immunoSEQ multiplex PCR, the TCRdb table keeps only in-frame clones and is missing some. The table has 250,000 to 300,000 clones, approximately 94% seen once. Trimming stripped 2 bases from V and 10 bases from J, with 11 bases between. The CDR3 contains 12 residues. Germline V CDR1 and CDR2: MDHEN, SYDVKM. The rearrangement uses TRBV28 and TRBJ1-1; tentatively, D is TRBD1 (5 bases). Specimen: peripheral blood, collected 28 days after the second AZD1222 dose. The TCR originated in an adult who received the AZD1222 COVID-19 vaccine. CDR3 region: CASSLLSGGAFF. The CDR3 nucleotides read TGTGCCAGCAGTTTACTTTCTGGGGGAGCTTTCTTT.